The rows below give T cell receptor beta chains drawn from one sample of a study of quantifying T cell responses using KT2 cells. Each CDR3 protein is one row after TCRdb ran MiXCR on the UMI-ligation and nested PCR reads. The top ten clones hold over 40% of a sample with about 41,000 distinct CDR3 sequences, 15% to 20% of them seen once. Sequencing was done on a sample of PBMCs spiked with cells of the T cell clone KT2. These TCRs come from a human donor. Both conserved end residues are part of each CDR3. The order of the fields is J gene, V gene, clone size, D gene, CDR3 protein, CDR3 DNA. A D gene is named only where the DNA matches it firmly. The size entry is marked missing in some rows and otherwise reads once, few, many or a size class.

TRBJ1-5 TRBV6-5 few TRBD1 CASSYSTGGQPQHF TGTGCCAGCAGTTACTCGACAGGGGGCCAGCCCCAGCATTTT
TRBJ1-2 TRBV21-1 few . CASSKDGKTNYGYTF TGTGCCAGCAGCAAAGATGGGAAAACCAACTATGGCTACACCTTC
TRBJ2-5 TRBV18 few . CASSPSYQETQYF TGTGCCAGCTCACCCTCGTACCAAGAGACCCAGTACTTC
TRBJ2-5 TRBV18 many . CASSTDQLQETQYF TGTGCCAGCTCGACTGATCAGCTCCAAGAGACCCAGTACTTC
TRBJ1-2 TRBV6-5 . TRBD1 CASTPRTGSNYGYTF TGTGCCAGCACCCCGCGGACAGGAAGTAACTATGGCTACACCTTC
TRBJ1-2 TRBV25-1 . TRBD1 CASSERQGSSNGYTF TGTGCCAGCAGTGAGCGACAGGGAAGTTCGAATGGCTACACCTTC
TRBJ1-1 TRBV9 few . CASSSLSGNTEAFF TGTGCCAGCAGCTCCCTATCCGGGAACACTGAAGCTTTCTTT
TRBJ1-2 TRBV10-3 . . CAISESEVRGYGYTF TGTGCCATCAGTGAGTCAGAGGTCCGGGGCTATGGCTACACCTTC
TRBJ1-2 TRBV29-1 . TRBD1 CSLPGTAYGYTF TGCAGCCTTCCCGGGACAGCCTATGGCTACACCTTC
TRBJ1-5 TRBV5-1 few . CASSPAGVANQPQHF TGCGCCAGCAGCCCGGCGGGGGTAGCCAATCAGCCCCAGCATTTT
TRBJ1-5 TRBV7-2 many . CASSLVEGLRNQPQHF TGTGCCAGCAGCTTAGTGGAGGGGCTGCGCAATCAGCCCCAGCATTTT
TRBJ2-7 TRBV12-3/TRBV12-4 . . CASSTVLDSYEQYF TGTGCCAGCAGCACGGTCCTGGACTCGTACGAGCAGTACTTC
TRBJ2-7 TRBV20-1 few . CSAPTPLEQYF TGCAGTGCCCCAACTCCCCTCGAGCAGTACTTC
TRBJ2-1 TRBV18 . TRBD2 CASSPGPRSGRSGHEQFF TGTGCCAGCTCACCAGGTCCCCGTAGCGGGAGATCTGGCCATGAGCAGTTCTTC
TRBJ2-3 TRBV4-1 few TRBD2 CASSQGQRGGLEQYF TGCGCCAGCAGCCAAGGTCAGCGGGGGGGCCTGGAGCAGTATTTT
TRBJ2-1 TRBV5-1 . . CASSLGDNEQFF TGCGCCAGCAGCTTGGGGGACAATGAGCAGTTCTTC
TRBJ1-1 TRBV30 few . CAWSTFGRTEAFF TGTGCCTGGAGTACGTTCGGGAGGACTGAAGCTTTCTTT
TRBJ2-2 TRBV4-3 . . CASSQERQGELFF TGCGCCAGCAGCCAAGAGAGGCAAGGGGAGCTGTTTTTT
TRBJ1-2 TRBV6-1 few . CASSESAGGNYGYTF TGTGCCAGCAGTGAAAGTGCGGGGGGGAACTATGGCTACACCTTC
TRBJ2-1 TRBV12-3/TRBV12-4 few TRBD1 CASSQPGTGNNEQFF TGTGCCAGCTCACAACCCGGGACAGGGAACAATGAGCAGTTCTTC
TRBJ2-7 TRBV7-9 . . CASSLVTETDTYEQYF TGTGCCAGCAGCTTAGTTACCGAGACAGATACCTACGAGCAGTACTTC
TRBJ2-3 TRBV7-9 . . CASSLEGRITDTQYF TGTGCCAGCAGCTTAGAGGGCAGGATCACAGATACGCAGTATTTT
TRBJ2-7 TRBV28 . . CASTSDRYEQYF TGTGCCAGCACTTCGGACCGGTACGAGCAGTACTTC
TRBJ1-1 TRBV20-1 . . CSARMFMRPNTEAFF TGCAGTGCTAGAATGTTTATGCGGCCGAACACTGAAGCTTTCTTT
TRBJ2-1 TRBV7-2 once . CASSYPAFRQFF TGTGCCAGCAGCTACCCGGCTTTTAGGCAGTTCTTC
TRBJ2-7 TRBV6-5 few TRBD2 CASSRSPSGGFYEQYF TGTGCCAGCAGTCGATCCCCTAGCGGGGGGTTCTACGAGCAGTACTTC
TRBJ1-6 TRBV27 . . CASSYLDSPLHF TGTGCCAGCAGTTATCTTGATTCACCCCTCCACTTT
TRBJ2-5 TRBV9 many . CASSPASAPAETQYF TGTGCCAGCAGCCCCGCGTCGGCCCCCGCAGAGACCCAGTACTTC
TRBJ2-3 TRBV7-9 . . CGSSLAADTQYF TGTGGCAGCAGCTTAGCGGCAGATACGCAGTATTTT
TRBJ1-1 TRBV20-1 . TRBD1 CSARSFRGDTEAFF TGCAGTGCTAGGAGTTTCAGGGGGGACACTGAAGCTTTCTTT
TRBJ2-5 TRBV12-3/TRBV12-4 many . CASQGETQYF TGTGCCAGCCAAGGAGAGACCCAGTACTTC
TRBJ1-4 TRBV10-2 . . CASSLQGKEKLFF TGCGCCAGCAGTCTACAGGGAAAAGAAAAACTGTTTTTT
TRBJ2-1 TRBV29-1 many . CSLSGNGNEQFF TGCAGCCTGAGTGGAAACGGCAATGAGCAGTTCTTC
TRBJ2-6 TRBV12-3/TRBV12-4 many TRBD1 CASSSATDRAGANVLTF TGTGCCAGCAGTTCCGCTACCGACAGGGCTGGGGCCAACGTCCTGACTTTC
TRBJ2-1 TRBV4-1 few TRBD2 CASAGVVWGNEQFF TGCGCCAGCGCGGGGGTGGTATGGGGCAATGAGCAGTTCTTC
TRBJ2-3 TRBV7-2 many . CASSLGVGTDTQYF TGTGCCAGCAGCTTGGGGGTCGGCACAGATACGCAGTATTTT
TRBJ2-3 TRBV4-1 . . CASSQDLRLAADTQYF TGCGCCAGCAGCCAAGATCTGCGGCTAGCCGCAGATACGCAGTATTTT
TRBJ2-1 TRBV2 . . CASTVGPYNEQFF TGTGCCAGCACAGTGGGGCCTTACAATGAGCAGTTCTTC
TRBJ2-1 TRBV20-1 few . CSDHWEPQQFF TGCAGTGACCACTGGGAACCCCAGCAGTTCTTC
TRBJ1-1 TRBV11-2 once . CASSTYSDTEAFF TGTGCCAGCAGCACTTATTCTGACACTGAAGCTTTCTTT
TRBJ1-5 TRBV2 few TRBD1 CASSVEQGRRHF TGTGCCAGCAGTGTAGAACAGGGGCGAAGACATTTT
TRBJ1-1 TRBV5-1 . . CASSLAPGSGGTEAFF TGCGCCAGCAGCTTGGCCCCGGGGAGTGGGGGCACTGAAGCTTTCTTT
TRBJ1-2 TRBV20-1 few . CSARDWGLETFTNYGYTF TGCAGTGCTAGAGATTGGGGGCTTGAGACCTTTACTAACTATGGCTACACCTTC
TRBJ1-4 TRBV4-3 . . CASSQLPRVTDEKLFF TGCGCCAGCAGCCAACTGCCCAGGGTAACAGACGAAAAACTGTTTTTT
TRBJ1-3 TRBV7-9 . . CASSLGRRGNTIYF TGTGCCAGCAGCTTAGGTCGCAGAGGAAACACCATATATTTT
TRBJ1-4 TRBV7-9 few . CASSPHVTHEKLFF TGTGCCAGCAGCCCCCACGTAACCCATGAAAAACTGTTTTTT
TRBJ2-1 TRBV19 . . CASSLVAGPLRNNEQFF TGTGCCAGTAGTCTCGTGGCAGGGCCTTTGAGAAACAATGAGCAGTTCTTC
TRBJ2-4 TRBV29-1 many TRBD2 CSVGGGSGLTKNIQYF TGCAGCGTGGGGGGAGGGAGCGGGTTGACCAAAAACATTCAGTACTTC
TRBJ2-1 TRBV14 . . CASPPGPEGNEQFF TGTGCCAGCCCACCGGGGCCCGAGGGAAATGAGCAGTTCTTC
TRBJ2-3 TRBV5-1 few TRBD1 CASSPLGTETDTQYF TGCGCCAGCAGCCCCCTCGGGACAGAGACAGATACGCAGTATTTT
TRBJ2-1 TRBV14 many . CASSQLNGPRNEQFF TGTGCCAGCAGCCAATTAAACGGGCCCCGAAATGAGCAGTTCTTC
TRBJ1-5 TRBV7-2 . . CASSLTGTNQPQHF TGTGCCAGCAGCTTAACAGGGACCAATCAGCCCCAGCATTTT
TRBJ1-4 TRBV2 . . CASSRVSGATNEKLFF TGTGCCAGCAGTCGTGTCTCTGGGGCAACTAATGAAAAACTGTTTTTT